A selection of T cell receptor beta chains follows, all from one sample in a study of blood T cell repertoires in COVID-19. Repertoires were generated with immunoSEQ multiplex PCR, while TCRdb's copy carries only in-frame clones and drops some. The table records some 89,000 clones, more than 75% of them present only once. The material sequenced was peripheral blood. These receptors all come from a man in his 70s with acute or convalescent COVID-19. Each CDR3 is given with its conserved first and last residue. D genes are given only for firm matches. For some rows the clone size is stated as once, few or many, or as a class when expanded; others skip it.

few	NA	TRBJ1-3	TRBV6-5	TGTGCCAGCTTGGACACCTCTGGAAACACCATATATTTT	CASLDTSGNTIYF
NA	NA	TRBJ1-3	TRBV5-1	TGCGCCAGCAGCTTGTCTTCAGGCTCGGGAAACACCATATATTTT	CASSLSSGSGNTIYF
NA	NA	TRBJ1-5	TRBV7-8	TGTGCCAGCAGCCCTCGGGGGGCGGATCAGCCCCAGCATTTT	CASSPRGADQPQHF
NA	NA	TRBJ1-5	TRBV7-9	TGTGCCAGCAGCCCGAACGAGGGCAGTAATCAGCCCCAGCATTTT	CASSPNEGSNQPQHF
NA	TRBD2	TRBJ2-7	TRBV4-1	TGCGCCAGCAGCCAACTAAATAGCGGGAGCACCCTGGGGTTTCCCTACGAGCAGTACTTC	CASSQLNSGSTLGFPYEQYF
NA	TRBD1	TRBJ2-3	TRBV19	TGTGCCAGTAGTGTGACAGGGGGCGGCTCAGATACGCAGTATTTT	CASSVTGGGSDTQYF
NA	NA	TRBJ1-1	TRBV9	TGTGCCAGCAGCGCCCCTGGAGGGTTTGGGGCTTTCTTT	CASSAPGGFGAFF
NA	TRBD1	TRBJ2-5	TRBV12-3/TRBV12-4	TGTGCCAGCAGTTTAAGGGACAGGGAGACCCAGTACTTC	CASSLRDRETQYF
NA	NA	TRBJ2-1	TRBV28	TGTGCCAGCAGCACCGCCTTCCCGACAGGCTGGGGCTCCTACAATGAGCAGTTCTTC	CASSTAFPTGWGSYNEQFF
NA	TRBD1	TRBJ1-1	TRBV10-1	TGCGCCAGCACACAGGGGGCTAACACTGAAGCTTTCTTT	CASTQGANTEAFF
NA	NA	TRBJ1-3	TRBV5-1	TGCGCCAGCAGCCGAGAGGGGGTTACTGGAAACACCATATATTTT	CASSREGVTGNTIYF